This is a list of T cell receptor beta chains from one sample in a study of cytomegalovirus exposure and HLA in healthy donors. TCRdb keeps only in-frame clones here, not all; method: immunoSEQ multiplex PCR. The sample shows about 120,000 clones, roughly 80% of them seen only once. Sequenced sample: PBMCs. The receptor source for this set is a man aged 18-30 years in good health and CMV-seropositive. Each CDR3 is given with its conserved first and last residue. The D gene is left open where the match is weak. Clone size is shown for a subset of rows, as once, few, many or a class of expanded clone.

j_call	d_call	clone_size	v_call	cdr3_nt	cdr3_aa
TRBJ2-7	.	.	TRBV5-5	TGTGCCAGCAGCCCGGGGAGCTCCTACGAGCAGTACTTC	CASSPGSSYEQYF
TRBJ1-2	.	once	TRBV6-1	TGTGCCAGCAGTGGAGGACAGATTAACTATGGCTACACCTTC	CASSGGQINYGYTF
TRBJ2-1	.	.	TRBV14	TGTGCCAGCAGCCAAGATGGACACCCCTCCTACAATGAGCAGTTCTTC	CASSQDGHPSYNEQFF
TRBJ2-5	.	.	TRBV7-6	TGTGCCAGCAGCCCGTCAGGGGAGACCCAGTACTTC	CASSPSGETQYF
TRBJ2-7	TRBD2	.	TRBV4-1	TGCGCCAGCAGCCAATTCGGACTAGCAAAGATTTACGAGCAGTACTTC	CASSQFGLAKIYEQYF
TRBJ1-1	.	few	TRBV6-5	TGTGCCAGCAGTTACGTAGGGGTCAACACTGAAGCTTTCTTT	CASSYVGVNTEAFF
TRBJ2-3	TRBD2	.	TRBV13	TGTGCCAGCACTCAGCGGGGGGTACAATCAGATACGCAGTATTTT	CASTQRGVQSDTQYF
TRBJ2-5	.	.	TRBV9	TGTGCCAGCAGCCCCGCCAGGGCCCAAGAGACCCAGTACTTC	CASSPARAQETQYF
TRBJ2-2	.	.	TRBV5-1	TGCGCCAGCAGCGGGGGGACAGTCACCGGGGAGCTGTTTTTT	CASSGGTVTGELFF
TRBJ1-6	.	.	TRBV7-2	TGTGCCAGCAGCCTTCAGGCGAATAATTCACCCCTCCACTTT	CASSLQANNSPLHF
TRBJ2-7	TRBD2	once	TRBV7-9	TGTGCCAGCAGCCTTAGCGGGGGGGCAGCCGAGCAGTACTTC	CASSLSGGAAEQYF
TRBJ2-2	.	.	TRBV6-4	TGTGCCAGCAGTGAATGGCCAAACACCGGGGAGCTGTTTTTT	CASSEWPNTGELFF
TRBJ1-2	.	once	TRBV19	TGTGCCAGTAGTAGGGGGCGAAAAGGCTACACCTTC	CASSRGRKGYTF
TRBJ1-3	.	.	TRBV2	TGTGCCAGCGGGGAGGACGGAGGAAACACCATATATTTT	CASGEDGGNTIYF
TRBJ1-2	.	.	TRBV5-1	TGCGCCAGCAGCATGGGGGGGGGCACCTACACCTTC	CASSMGGGTYTF
TRBJ2-2	TRBD2	.	TRBV7-8	TGTGCCAGCAGCTTAAGAGCTAGCGGGGGGAACACCGGGGAGCTGTTTTTT	CASSLRASGGNTGELFF
TRBJ2-2	.	once	TRBV19	TGTGCCAGTAGCACACAACAACCAGGGCCCGGGGAGCTGTTTTTT	CASSTQQPGPGELFF
TRBJ2-1	.	few	TRBV6-5	TGTGCCAGCAGTATCCTCCAGGGGAATGAGCAGTTCTTC	CASSILQGNEQFF
TRBJ2-2	.	.	TRBV14	TGTGCCAGCAGCCTTACGAGGGCCGGGGAGCTGTTTTTT	CASSLTRAGELFF
TRBJ2-1	TRBD1	.	TRBV6-5	TGTGCCAGCTCCGGGACAGGGGACAATGAGCAGTTCTTC	CASSGTGDNEQFF
TRBJ1-2	.	.	TRBV4-1	TGCGCCAGCAGCCAAGGTGCGGGGGGCGCCCACTATGGCTACACCTTC	CASSQGAGGAHYGYTF
TRBJ1-1	TRBD1	.	TRBV7-8	TGTGCCAGCAGCTTACAGGGGGCAACAGTTCTTGGCACTGAAGCTTTCTTT	CASSLQGATVLGTEAFF
TRBJ2-5	TRBD2	few	TRBV19	TGTGCCAGTAGTCCCGGGACTAGCGTTGAGACCCAGTACTTC	CASSPGTSVETQYF
TRBJ2-7	TRBD1	.	TRBV7-6	TGTGCCAGCAGCCGGGACAGGGGAAGCTACGAGCAGTACTTC	CASSRDRGSYEQYF
TRBJ1-1	.	.	TRBV7-6	TGTGCCAGCAGCGAAACAGGGAGCACTGAAGCTTTCTTT	CASSETGSTEAFF
TRBJ1-4	TRBD1	.	TRBV9	TGTGCCAGCAGCACGGGACAGGATAATGAAAAACTGTTTTTT	CASSTGQDNEKLFF
TRBJ2-2	.	.	TRBV5-4	TGTGCCAGCAGCTTGTCAGATAACGGGGAGCTGTTTTTT	CASSLSDNGELFF